Listed here are 4 T cell receptor beta chains from one sample, sequenced in a study of Graves' ophthalmopathy and Graves' hyperthyroidism. TCR beta CDR3 regions were amplified from RNA transcripts. Amplification began with first-round RT-PCR using HTBI primers, then second-round multiplex PCR was performed. TCRdb processed the multiplex PCR reads anew with MiXCR; each CDR3 protein has one entry. The data contain approximately 480,000 distinct CDR3 sequences, approximately 15% of them singletons. The sample taken for sequencing was blood. These receptors were obtained from a woman aged 25 to 39 with Graves' ophthalmopathy.

This clonotype was seen a few times. The chain employs TRBV4-2 and TRBJ2-5; 8 bases are shared with TRBD2. The length of the CDR3 is 15 residues. CDR1 and CDR2 (germline): LGHNA, YNFKEQ. Unmatched junction bases numbered 5, after V lost 4 bases and J lost 1 base. The CDR3 region is CASSPIAGFQETQYF. The CDR3, as DNA: TGTGCCAGCAGCCCAATAGCGGGGTTCCAAGAGACCCAGTACTTC.

This clonotype was seen repeatedly, ten times or more. The chain links TRBV7-2 to TRBJ2-7; 10 bases agree with TRBD2. Looked up from germline, CDR1 is SGHTA and CDR2 is FQGNSA. The CDR3 totals 15 residues. Germline trimming cut 2 bases from V and 7 bases from J; bases unmatched to any gene: 8. The CDR3 region is CASSLSGSGGWEQYF. The DNA of the CDR3 is TGTGCCAGCAGCTTAAGCGGTAGCGGGGGGTGGGAGCAGTACTTC. Based on the CDR3 plus reference TRBV7-2 and TRBJ2-7, the full variable domain is GAGVSQSPSNKVTEKGKDVELRCDPISGHTALYWYRQSLGQGLEFLIYFQGNSAPDKSGLPSDRFSAERTGGSVSTLTIQRTQQEDSAVYLCASSLSGSGGWEQYFGPGTRLTVT.

This clonotype was seen repeatedly, ten times or more. The chain uses TRBV6-5 and TRBJ1-2, with 7 bases matching TRBD1. V lost 7 bases, J lost 0 bases, and 5 bases stayed unmatched. This CDR3 region has 14 residues. CDR1 is MNHEY and CDR2 is SVGAGI in the germline V gene. The CDR3 is CASTRDSANYGYTF. DNA of the CDR3: TGTGCCAGCACCCGGGACAGCGCTAACTATGGCTACACCTTC.

This chain connects TRBV4-1 to TRBJ1-5; no definite D call. Trimming pared 4 bases from V and 5 bases from J, leaving 15 bases between. CDR3 size: 15 residues. Germline loops: CDR1 MGHRA, CDR2 YSYEKL. The CDR3, as DNA: TGCGCCAGCAGCCCTTCCTGGAGAGTGGATCAGCCCCAGCATTTT. As protein: CASSPSWRVDQPQHF.